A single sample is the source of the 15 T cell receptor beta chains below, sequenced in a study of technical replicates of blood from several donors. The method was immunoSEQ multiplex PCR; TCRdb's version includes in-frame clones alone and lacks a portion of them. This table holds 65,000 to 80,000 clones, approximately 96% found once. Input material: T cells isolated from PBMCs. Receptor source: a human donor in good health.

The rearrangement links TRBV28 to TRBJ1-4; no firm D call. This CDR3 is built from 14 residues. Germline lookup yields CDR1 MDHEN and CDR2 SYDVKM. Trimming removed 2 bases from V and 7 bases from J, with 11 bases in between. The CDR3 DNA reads TGTGCCAGCAGTTTACGGTCAGGTGCTGAAAAACTGTTTTTT. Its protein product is CASSLRSGAEKLFF.

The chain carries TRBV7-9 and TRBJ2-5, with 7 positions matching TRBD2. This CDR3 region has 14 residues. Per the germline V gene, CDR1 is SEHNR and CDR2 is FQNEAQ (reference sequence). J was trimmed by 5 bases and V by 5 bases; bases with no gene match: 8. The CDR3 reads CASSPRTSRETQYF. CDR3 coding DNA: TGTGCCAGCAGCCCTCGGACTAGTCGGGAGACCCAGTACTTC.

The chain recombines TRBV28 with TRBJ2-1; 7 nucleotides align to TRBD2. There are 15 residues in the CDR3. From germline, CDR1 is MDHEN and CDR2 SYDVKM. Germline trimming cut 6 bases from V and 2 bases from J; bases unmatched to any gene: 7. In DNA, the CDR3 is TGTGCCAGCAGCCCTCCGCGGGAGACCTACAATGAGCAGTTCTTC. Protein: CASSPPRETYNEQFF.

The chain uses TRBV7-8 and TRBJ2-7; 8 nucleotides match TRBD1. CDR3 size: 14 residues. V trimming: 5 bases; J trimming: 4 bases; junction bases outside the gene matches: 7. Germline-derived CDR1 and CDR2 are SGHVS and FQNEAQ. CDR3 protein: CASSPGQGQYEQYF. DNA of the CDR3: TGTGCCAGCAGCCCCGGACAGGGACAGTACGAGCAGTACTTC.

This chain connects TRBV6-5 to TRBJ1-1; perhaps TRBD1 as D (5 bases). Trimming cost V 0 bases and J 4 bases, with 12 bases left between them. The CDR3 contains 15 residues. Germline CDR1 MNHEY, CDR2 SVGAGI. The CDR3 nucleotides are TGTGCCAGCAGTTACTCCCCAGGGTTGAGCACTGAAGCTTTCTTT. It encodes CASSYSPGLSTEAFF.

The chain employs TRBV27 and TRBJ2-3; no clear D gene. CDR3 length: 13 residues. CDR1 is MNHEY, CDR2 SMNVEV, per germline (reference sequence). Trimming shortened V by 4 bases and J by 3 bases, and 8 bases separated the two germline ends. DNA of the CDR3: TGTGCCAGCAGTTGGGCCCTTACAGATACGCAGTATTTT. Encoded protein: CASSWALTDTQYF.

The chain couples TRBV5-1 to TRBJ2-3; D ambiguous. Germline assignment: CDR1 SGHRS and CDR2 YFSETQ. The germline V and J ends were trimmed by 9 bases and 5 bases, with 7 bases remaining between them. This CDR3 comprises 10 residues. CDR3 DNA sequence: TGCGCCAACCCCAGAGATACGCAGTATTTT. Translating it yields CANPRDTQYF.

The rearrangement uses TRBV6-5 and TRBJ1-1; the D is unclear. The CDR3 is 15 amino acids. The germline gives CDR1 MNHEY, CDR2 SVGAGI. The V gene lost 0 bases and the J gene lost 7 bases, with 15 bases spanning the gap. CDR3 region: CASSYSVLAGHEAFF. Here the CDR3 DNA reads TGTGCCAGCAGTTACTCGGTTCTGGCAGGCCATGAAGCTTTCTTT.

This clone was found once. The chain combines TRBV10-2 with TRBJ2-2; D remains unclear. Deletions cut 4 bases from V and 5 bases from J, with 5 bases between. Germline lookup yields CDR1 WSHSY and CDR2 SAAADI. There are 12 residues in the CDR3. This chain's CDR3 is CASSVATGELFF. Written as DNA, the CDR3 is TGCGCCAGCAGTGTGGCTACCGGGGAGCTGTTTTTT.

CDR3 sequence reads: CASSKGADNTGELFF. CDR3 DNA: TGTGCCAGCAGCAAGGGGGCGGATAACACCGGGGAGCTGTTTTTT. V and J are TRBV7-6 and TRBJ2-2, with 7 bases matching TRBD1. Germline values: CDR1 SGHVS, CDR2 FNYEAQ. The V segment lost 5 bases and the J segment 2 bases; nucleotides outside the gene matches: 5. This CDR3 spans 15 amino acids. Variable domain in full (rest from reference TRBV7-6 and TRBJ2-2): GAGVSQSPRYKVTKRGQDVALRCDPISGHVSLYWYRQALGQGPEFLTYFNYEAQQDKSGLPNDRFSAERPEGSISTLTIQRTEQRDSAMYRCASSKGADNTGELFFGEGSRLTVL.

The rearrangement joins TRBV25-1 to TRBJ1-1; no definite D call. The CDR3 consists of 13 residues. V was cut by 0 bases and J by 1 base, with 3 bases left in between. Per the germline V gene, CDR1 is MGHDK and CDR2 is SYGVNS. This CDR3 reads CASSEYRNTEAFF. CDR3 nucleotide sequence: TGTGCCAGCAGTGAATACAGGAACACTGAAGCTTTCTTT.

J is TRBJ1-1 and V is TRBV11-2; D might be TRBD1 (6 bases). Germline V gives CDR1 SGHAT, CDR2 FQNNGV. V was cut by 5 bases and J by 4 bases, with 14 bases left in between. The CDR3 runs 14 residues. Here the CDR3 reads CASSLGGRGTEAFF. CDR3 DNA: TGTGCCAGCAGCCTAGGGGGGCGCGGCACTGAAGCTTTCTTT.

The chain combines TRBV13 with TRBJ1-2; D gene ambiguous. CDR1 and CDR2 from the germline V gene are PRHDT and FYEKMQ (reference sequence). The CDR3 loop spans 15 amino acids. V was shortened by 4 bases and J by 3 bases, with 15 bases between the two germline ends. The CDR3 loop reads CASSSRLSGDYGYTF. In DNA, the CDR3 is TGTGCCAGCAGCTCCCGACTAAGTGGTGACTATGGCTACACCTTC. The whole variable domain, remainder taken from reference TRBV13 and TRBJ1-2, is AAGVIQSPRHLIKEKRETATLKCYPIPRHDTVYWYQQGPGQDPQFLISFYEKMQSDKGSIPDRFSAQQFSDYHSELNMSSLELGDSALYFCASSSRLSGDYGYTFGSGTRLTVV.

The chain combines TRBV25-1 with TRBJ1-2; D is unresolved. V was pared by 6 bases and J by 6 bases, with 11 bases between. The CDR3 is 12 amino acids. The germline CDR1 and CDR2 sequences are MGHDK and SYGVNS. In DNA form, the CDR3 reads TGTGCCAGCAGCAGCGAGGGAAATGGCTACACCTTC. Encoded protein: CASSSEGNGYTF.

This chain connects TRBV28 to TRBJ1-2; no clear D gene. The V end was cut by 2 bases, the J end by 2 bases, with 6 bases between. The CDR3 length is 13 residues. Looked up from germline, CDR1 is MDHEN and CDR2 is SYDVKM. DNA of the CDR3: TGTGCCAGCAGTTTAGGCGGGAACTATGGCTACACCTTC. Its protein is CASSLGGNYGYTF.